The subject of this entry is one T cell receptor beta chain. TCRdb processed the RT-PCR reads anew with MiXCR; each CDR3 protein has one entry. The sample lists almost 700,000 distinct CDR3 sequences; 13% to 15% were seen once. The CDR3 sequence is 13 residues long. Trimming shortened V by 4 bases and J by 9 bases, and 10 bases separated the two germline ends. The source material was memory CD4+ T cells from blood. J is TRBJ1-6 and V is TRBV12-3 or TRBV12-4, with D hard to call. This clonotype was obtained from a female donor in good health, serving as a healthy control. In DNA form, the CDR3 reads TGTGCCAGCAGTTACTCCATGGGTTCACCCCTCCACTTT. As protein: CASSYSMGSPLHF.